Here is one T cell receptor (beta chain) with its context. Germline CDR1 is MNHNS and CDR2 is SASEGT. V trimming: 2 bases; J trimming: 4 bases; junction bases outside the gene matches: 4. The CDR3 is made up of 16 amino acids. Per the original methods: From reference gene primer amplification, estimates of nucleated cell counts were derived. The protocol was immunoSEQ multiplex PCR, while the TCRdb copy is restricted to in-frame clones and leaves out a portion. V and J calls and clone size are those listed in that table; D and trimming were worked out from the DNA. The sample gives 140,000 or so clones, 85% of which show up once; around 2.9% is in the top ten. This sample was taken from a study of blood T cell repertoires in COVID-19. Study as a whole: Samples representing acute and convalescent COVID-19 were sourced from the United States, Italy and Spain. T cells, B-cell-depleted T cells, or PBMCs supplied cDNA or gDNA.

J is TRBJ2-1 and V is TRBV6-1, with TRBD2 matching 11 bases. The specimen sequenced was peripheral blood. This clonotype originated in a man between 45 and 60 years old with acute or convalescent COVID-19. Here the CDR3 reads CASSEPGTSGYNEQFF. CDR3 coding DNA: TGTGCCAGCAGTGAACCTGGGACTAGCGGTTACAATGAGCAGTTCTTC.